Below, 19 T cell receptor beta chains from the same sample are listed, as sequenced in a study of blood T cell repertoires in COVID-19. Clones were sequenced by immunoSEQ multiplex PCR, and TCRdb holds only the in-frame ones, with some missing. The sample includes around 380,000 clones, approximately 87% of them seen just once. The sequencing sample was made of PBMCs or T cells enriched from blood (not recorded which). Source of these receptors: a man younger than 45 who had recovered from COVID-19.

The chain combines TRBV25-1 with TRBJ2-3; D might be TRBD1 (8 bases). This CDR3 has 14 amino acids. V gave up 6 bases and J gave up 5 bases, with 15 bases separating them. Germline CDR1 and CDR2: MGHDK and SYGVNS. CDR3: CASRAGGGGDTQYF. The CDR3 DNA follows: TGTGCCAGCAGGGCAGGGGGCGGGGGAGATACGCAGTATTTT.

The chain links TRBV6-5 to TRBJ1-2; D not certain. Germline CDR1 and CDR2: MNHEY and SVGAGI. This CDR3 contains 12 residues. V was shortened by 6 bases and J by 8 bases, with 13 bases between the two germline ends. Here the CDR3 DNA reads TGTGCCAGCAGCCGATTAGGGAGCGGCTACACCTTC. It specifies CASSRLGSGYTF.

The V and J genes are TRBV28 and TRBJ2-1; 8 bases line up with TRBD1. Germline assignment: CDR1 MDHEN and CDR2 SYDVKM. J gave up 8 bases and V 6 bases, and 12 bases lay outside the gene matches. This CDR3 is 15 amino acids long. The CDR3 coding sequence is TGTGCCAGCAGGGGGGCAGGACAGGGCAGCCATGAGCAGTTCTTC. It translates to CASRGAGQGSHEQFF.

The chain uses TRBV6-4 and TRBJ2-1, with D maybe TRBD2 (5 bases). Germline assignment: CDR1 MRHNA and CDR2 SNTAGT. V lost 0 bases to trimming and J lost 9 bases, with 12 bases between them. The CDR3 length is 14 residues. In DNA, the CDR3 is TGTGCCAGCAGTGACTCGTCGAGGGCGACTGAGCAGTTCTTC. Its protein product is CASSDSSRATEQFF.

This clone was seen once. This chain uses TRBV4-3 with TRBJ1-1, with 8 bases aligning to TRBD1. This CDR3 contains 16 residues. The J segment lost 2 bases and the V segment lost 8 bases, leaving 13 bases of the junction unmatched. Germline V gives CDR1 LGHNA, CDR2 YSLEER. CDR3 residues: CASGGGFDRGNTEAFF. In DNA, the CDR3 is TGCGCCAGCGGAGGCGGCTTTGACAGGGGAAACACTGAAGCTTTCTTT.

The chain employs TRBV30 and TRBJ1-6; D uncertain. V gave up 0 bases and J gave up 8 bases, with 17 bases separating them. The germline V gene encodes CDR1 GTSNPN and CDR2 SVGIG (reference sequence). The CDR3 sequence is 16 residues long. CDR3 protein: CAWSVVRSLLDSPLHF. CDR3 sequence (DNA): TGTGCCTGGAGTGTTGTACGGAGTCTTCTGGATTCACCCCTCCACTTT.

Only a few counts were recorded for this clone. The chain uses TRBV7-2 and TRBJ1-2; tentative D call: TRBD1 (6 bases). The CDR3 extends over 15 amino acids. Germline V gives CDR1 SGHTA, CDR2 FQGNSA. Deletions cut 1 base from V and 4 bases from J, with 13 bases between. CDR3 sequence reads: CASSLVGGGSYGYTF. For the CDR3, the DNA is TGTGCCAGCAGCTTAGTTGGGGGCGGGAGCTATGGCTACACCTTC.

The V gene is TRBV4-1, the J gene TRBJ2-7; 9 positions agree with TRBD1. This CDR3 has 16 amino acids. Germline CDR1 MGHRA, CDR2 YSYEKL. J was trimmed by 3 bases and V by 3 bases; bases with no gene match: 9. The CDR3 bases are TGCGCCAGCAGCCAGGCGCCGGGACAGGGAATCTACGAGCAGTACTTC. This codes for CASSQAPGQGIYEQYF.

The chain links TRBV11-2 to TRBJ2-2; D may be TRBD2 (5 bases). The CDR3 runs 13 residues. Per the germline V gene, CDR1 is SGHAT and CDR2 is FQNNGV. The V end lost 4 bases, the J end lost 8 bases, and 11 bases lay between the germline ends. CDR3 bases: TGTGCCAGCAGCTATGGACTTGCAGGGGAGCTGTTTTTT. Translating it yields CASSYGLAGELFF.

This clone showed up just once. The CDR3 DNA reads TGCGCCAGCAGCCAATGGACAGGGGAAGCAGATACGCAGTATTTT. As protein: CASSQWTGEADTQYF. J is TRBJ2-3 and V is TRBV5-1; 9 bases match TRBD1. Germline V gives CDR1 SGHRS, CDR2 YFSETQ. V lost 4 bases to trimming and J lost 4 bases; unmatched junction nucleotides: 7. The CDR3 loop spans 15 amino acids. The variable domain in full, completed from reference TRBV5-1 and TRBJ2-3, reads KAGVTQTPRYLIKTRGQQVTLSCSPISGHRSVSWYQQTPGQGLQFLFEYFSETQRNKGNFPGRFSGRQFSNSRSEMNVSTLELGDSALYLCASSQWTGEADTQYFGPGTRLTVL.

The rearrangement links TRBV6-5 to TRBJ2-7, with D possibly being TRBD2 (6 bases). This CDR3 spans 14 amino acids. V was cut by 6 bases and J by 2 bases, with 14 bases left in between. Germline loops: CDR1 MNHEY, CDR2 SVGAGI. CDR3 in DNA: TGTGCCAGCAGAGGGGTCGGCGGGGCCTACGAGCAGTACTTC. This sequence encodes CASRGVGGAYEQYF.

V gene TRBV5-6 combines with J gene TRBJ1-6; 7 nucleotides agree with TRBD1. The J segment lost 10 bases and the V segment lost 2 bases, leaving 6 bases of the junction unmatched. Germline-derived CDR1 and CDR2 are SGHDT and YYEEEE. The CDR3 has 14 amino acids. The chain's CDR3 is CASSLQKGASPLHF. The CDR3 DNA follows: TGTGCCAGCAGCTTACAGAAGGGGGCGTCACCCCTCCACTTT. The variable domain in full, completed from reference TRBV5-6 and TRBJ1-6, reads DAGVTQSPTHLIKTRGQQVTLRCSPKSGHDTVSWYQQALGQGPQFIFQYYEEEERQRGNFPDRFSGHQFPNYSSELNVNALLLGDSALYLCASSLQKGASPLHFGNGTRLTVT.

The rearrangement uses TRBV15 and TRBJ2-2, with D unclear. CDR3 length equals 16 residues. Germline V CDR1 and CDR2: LNHNV, YYDKDF (reference sequence). Trimming removed 5 bases from V and 5 bases from J, with 18 bases in between. The CDR3: CATSGKRHSRTGELFF. The CDR3 DNA reads as TGTGCCACCAGCGGTAAGAGACACTCAAGGACCGGGGAGCTGTTTTTT.

The chain combines TRBV2 with TRBJ1-2; D is unclear. V was cut by 3 bases and J by 11 bases, with 19 bases left in between. Germline V gives CDR1 SNHLY, CDR2 FYNNEI. There are 14 residues in the CDR3. The CDR3 DNA reads TGTGCCAGCAGTGATTGGGAGCCCGCCTCAATTTACACCTTC. Translation: CASSDWEPASIYTF.

The CDR3 region is CASSDRQGRADTQYF. The CDR3 nucleotides read TGTGCCAGCAGCGACCGACAGGGACGGGCAGATACGCAGTATTTT. V is TRBV5-5 and J is TRBJ2-3, with 7 bases identical to TRBD1. The V and J ends lost 4 bases and 4 bases, in that order; junction bases with no gene match: 9. CDR3 length: 15 amino acids. CDR1 and CDR2 from the germline V gene are SGHKS and YYEKEE (reference sequence).

As concerns this clone: The sample carries other DNA sequences with the same CDR3. The chain carries TRBV27 and TRBJ2-7; the D is unclear. Looked up from germline, CDR1 is MNHEY and CDR2 is SMNVEV (reference sequence). The CDR3 loop spans 13 amino acids. The V and J ends lost 2 bases and 0 bases respectively, with 5 bases between them. The CDR3 DNA follows: TGTGCCAGCAGTTTAATGGCCTCCTACGAGCAGTACTTC. Translating gives CASSLMASYEQYF.

This clone was observed once. The chain links TRBV5-1 to TRBJ1-1; D might be TRBD1 (6 bases). Between the trimmed V and J ends, which lost 2 bases and 5 bases, there was a span of 16 bases. The CDR3 runs to 15 residues. Germline-derived CDR1 and CDR2 are SGHRS and YFSETQ. The CDR3 protein is CASSLVGGATTEAFF. In DNA, the CDR3 is TGCGCCAGCAGCTTAGTTGGGGGCGCAACGACTGAAGCTTTCTTT.

This chain uses TRBV30 with TRBJ1-1, with D perhaps TRBD1 (5 bases). The V end was cut by 2 bases, the J end by 5 bases, with 12 bases between. The CDR3 consists of 13 residues. Germline CDR1 GTSNPN, CDR2 SVGIG (reference sequence). CDR3 sequence: CAWSLGADTEAFF. The CDR3 nucleotides are TGTGCCTGGAGTCTAGGGGCTGATACTGAAGCTTTCTTT.

The table lists this clone with a count of one. The V gene is TRBV7-8, the J gene TRBJ1-5; D call uncertain. CDR1 is SGHVS, CDR2 FQNEAQ, per germline. The V end was cut by 2 bases, the J end by 6 bases, with 17 bases between. The CDR3 is made up of 16 amino acids. The DNA for the CDR3 is TGTGCCAGCAGCTTATTAGGGCGACATGCGGGTCAGCCCCAGCATTTT. This encodes CASSLLGRHAGQPQHF.